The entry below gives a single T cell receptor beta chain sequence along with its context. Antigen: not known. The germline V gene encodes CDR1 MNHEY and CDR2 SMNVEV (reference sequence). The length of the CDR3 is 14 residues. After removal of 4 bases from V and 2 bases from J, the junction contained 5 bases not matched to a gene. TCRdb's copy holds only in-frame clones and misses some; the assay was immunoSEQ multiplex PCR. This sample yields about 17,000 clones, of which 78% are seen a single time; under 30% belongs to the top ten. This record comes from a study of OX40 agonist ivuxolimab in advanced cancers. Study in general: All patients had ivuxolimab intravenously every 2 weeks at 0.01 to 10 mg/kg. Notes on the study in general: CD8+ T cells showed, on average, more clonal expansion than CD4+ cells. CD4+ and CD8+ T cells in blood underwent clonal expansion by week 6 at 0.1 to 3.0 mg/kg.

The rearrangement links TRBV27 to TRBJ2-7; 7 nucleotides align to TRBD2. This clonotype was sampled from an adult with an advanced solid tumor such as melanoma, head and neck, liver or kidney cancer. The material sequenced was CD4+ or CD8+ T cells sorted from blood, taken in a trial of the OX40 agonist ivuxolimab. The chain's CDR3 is CASSSLGGTYEQYF. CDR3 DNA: TGTGCCAGCAGTTCCCTGGGGGGGACCTACGAGCAGTACTTC.